Reported below is one T cell receptor beta chain. There is no known antigen for this receptor. Base-call qualities are not available, and no considerably larger clone is one nucleotide away. The CDR3 runs 15 residues from the cysteine to the phenylalanine. Only the CDR3 portion is preserved as DNA: 45 bases, with reading frame beginning at the first base. Sequences KGHDR (CDR1) and SFDVKD (CDR2) are obtained from the germline V gene. The junction shows trimming of 7 bases on V and 8 bases on J, and the gene matches do not reach 13 bases of it. Interpreted using the paper, the time point label stands for: patch test 2, 6 weeks after DPC sensitization. Reading the label with the study, this specimen's treatment or condition is: therapeutic diphenylcyclopropenone sensitization with weekly scalp DPC. At every patch-test visit, the blood draw took place before the patch test was put on. To be eligible, patients had to be aged 18 to 70, diagnosed with alopecia and judged suitable for DPC therapy, while pregnant patients were excluded. Unfractionated whole blood was collected in Tempus Blood RNA tubes, and total RNA was extracted from that blood.

Library preparation was by RACE. TCRdb records NextSeq 500 as the sequencer. Library preparation attached unique molecular identifiers to individual cDNA molecules for quantitative, reproducible TCR counting. From each blood RNA sample, both TCR alpha and TCR beta chains were sequenced. As for the authors' bioinformatics: A median of roughly 99,000 TCRs per sample was observed, with a range of roughly 23,224 to 700,000. The Decombinator software suite was used to annotate V, J and CDR3 in the TCR reads. For PS versus PT1 abundance plots, all samples were subsampled to the same number of TCRs (28,000). Expanded TCRs were defined as absent before sensitization and observed at least eight times at the 2-week time point. TCRdb reanalyzed the raw reads on its own, using fastp at Q25 for trimming and MiXCR for clone calling, and kept in-frame beta chains. Every entry covers one CDR3 protein and lists the most common genes and DNA from its rows. TCRdb, not the original authors, processed these V and J calls. The sample includes 75,000 to 95,000 distinct CDR3 sequences, with roughly 9.6% observed a single time. The ten largest clones represent more than 2% of the sample.

These data belong to a study of human T cells and chemical hapten exposure (dated by TCRdb to about 2021). Study-wide context: For sensitization, 2% DPC in acetone was applied to a 2 cm by 2 cm area of upper inner arm skin. The libraries were sequenced as a pool, and the TCR yield per sample differed mostly because of small variations in library volumes within the pool. In alopecia patients, the study followed how the peripheral blood TCR repertoire changed in vivo over primary and secondary sensitization to diphenylcyclopropenone (DPC), a hapten. Blood samples were taken from patients before sensitization (week 0) and then at 2, 6 and about 24 weeks after DPC sensitization. Patch tests used Finn chambers with 0.01% DPC on the upper back, scored after 6 days by International Contact Dermatitis Research Group standards. Weekly therapeutic DPC doses were additionally applied to the scalp of patients throughout the roughly 24-week study period. Most of the patients in the cohort were female, and the cohort covered alopecia areata with under or over 50% scalp involvement, alopecia totalis and alopecia universalis. Blood for TCR sequencing was provided by twenty-nine alopecia patients at one to four time points (pre-sensitization, 2, 6 and 24 weeks). Here is what the overall study found, with its caveats: Patch test score was positively correlated with the number of PT1 expanded TCRs, with significance at thresholds 8, 16 and 32 but not at 4. DPC sensitization did not change the number of TCRs with a frequency above 1 in 1000, and there was no evidence of changes in global repertoire structure. After repeated subsampling, changes were observed in the strength of the expansion versus patch-test correlation and in the threshold at which the correlation became significant. Significantly more large CDR3 similarity clusters were formed by expanded TCRs than by pre-sensitization or healthy control sets, consistent with antigen-driven responses. Because every patient had alopecia, a presumed autoimmune disease, the patients' immune response might differ from that of healthy individuals.

Here the chain combines TRBV24-1 and TRBJ2-1, and 7 junction bases match TRBD2. The origin of this receptor is a middle-aged man with alopecia areata. Some clones in this sample may be carry-over from other donors' samples. The sample consisted of whole blood, taken in connection with sensitization to the hapten diphenylcyclopropenone (DPC). The DNA sequence is as follows: TGTGCCACCAGACGCGGGGGTGGTGATCGCGATGAGCAGTTCTTC. This encodes CATRRGGGDRDEQFF.